This TCR beta chain came from a study of human T cells and chemical hapten exposure. Per germline, CDR1 SEHNR and CDR2 FQNEAQ (reference sequence). Trimming cost V 5 bases and J 4 bases, with 7 bases left between them. The CDR3 totals 12 residues. The table lists this clonotype with many counts. In TCRdb, the RACE reads were re-called with MiXCR into one record per CDR3 protein. The sample lists 180,000 or so distinct CDR3 sequences, about 15% occurring once. The time point: patch test 1, 2 weeks after DPC sensitization. Treatment specified: therapeutic diphenylcyclopropenone sensitization with weekly scalp DPC.

The chain couples TRBV7-9 to TRBJ2-3; D is undetermined. Source: whole blood, taken in connection with sensitization to the hapten diphenylcyclopropenone (DPC). This clonotype was sampled from a woman aged 30 to 39 with alopecia areata. Some clones in this sample may be carry-over from other donors' samples. This CDR3 reads CASSPFPDTQYF. The CDR3, as DNA: TGTGCCAGCAGCCCATTTCCAGATACGCAGTATTTT.